The clone carrying this TCR beta chain was seen ten or more times. Its antigen remains unidentified. This entry is derived from a study of neurological immune-mediated disorders. Study observations and caveats: None of the CDR3 amino acid sequences found in expanded clones was shared across subjects. This suggests that the TCR-beta repertoires were private in all groups. One related-CDR3 cluster, which may be a signature, held the repertoires of 18 of 34 multiple sclerosis patients after phylogenetic grouping. Expansion of TCR clones was greatest in HTLV-1-associated myelopathy and smallest in multiple sclerosis, where it fell below that of healthy controls.

Each CDR3 protein is one row after TCRdb ran MiXCR on the 5' RACE reads. The sample has around 130,000 distinct CDR3 sequences; roughly 3.2% are singletons. The study built unsorted libraries from 2 million PBMCs kept at -80 C. Material for sequencing was PBMCs. This sequence was found in a young woman with multiple sclerosis.

For the CDR3, the DNA is TGTGCCAGCAGCTTAGTCGGAGCCACAGATACGCAGTATTTT. Amino acid sequence: CASSLVGATDTQYF. The chain combines TRBV11-2 with TRBJ2-3; D gene ambiguous. Germline lookup yields CDR1 SGHAT and CDR2 FQNNGV. The CDR3 is 14 residues long. The V gene lost 1 base and the J gene lost 2 bases, with 7 bases spanning the gap.